This is a list of T cell receptor beta chains from one sample in a study of low-dose radiotherapy and immunotherapy resistance in tumors. Using its own MiXCR run on the reads, TCRdb lists one record per CDR3 protein. The table has some 88,000 distinct CDR3 sequences, 8% to 10% seen once. Sequencing was performed on PBMCs, taken before treatment. The receptors were gathered from a male donor with prostate cancer. CDR3s include the opening cysteine and the closing phenylalanine or tryptophan. The D gene is left open where the match is weak. Size tells how often a clone was seen (once, few, many) or the class of an expanded clone, and some rows leave it out.

j_gene	v_gene	len	d_gene	abundance	CDR3nt	CDR3aa
TRBJ2-3	TRBV10-3	12	.	many	TGTGCCATCAGTGGGAACACAGATACGCAGTATTTT	CAISGNTDTQYF
TRBJ2-1	TRBV25-1	14	.	few	TGTGCCAGCAGTGAGACAGTTCTTTACAATGAGCAGTTCTTC	CASSETVLYNEQFF
TRBJ1-5	TRBV12-3/TRBV12-4	13	.	many	TGTGCCAGCAGTCGGGGAGGCAATCAGCCCCAGCATTTT	CASSRGGNQPQHF
TRBJ2-1	TRBV14	15	.	.	TGTGCCAGCAGCCAACGGGGCTTATCCGGGTATGAGCAGTTCTTC	CASSQRGLSGYEQFF
TRBJ2-1	TRBV10-3	13	.	many	TGTGCCATCAGCCGGGAGACTTTGAATGAGCAGTTCTTC	CAISRETLNEQFF
TRBJ2-4	TRBV5-1	17	TRBD2	many	TGTGCCAGCAGCCGACCGGGACTAGCGGCCTTCAAAAACATTCAGTACTTC	CASSRPGLAAFKNIQYF
TRBJ2-3	TRBV29-1	17	TRBD2	many	TGCAGCGTGGCTGGGACTAGCGGGAGGGGAGGAACAGATACGCAGTATTTT	CSVAGTSGRGGTDTQYF
TRBJ2-4	TRBV6-2/TRBV6-3	16	.	many	TGTGCCAGCAGTTACCGCGTCTCGGGGGCCAAAAACATTCAGTACTTC	CASSYRVSGAKNIQYF
TRBJ2-7	TRBV4-3	22	TRBD2	many	TGCGCCAGCAGCCTTCGAAGATTCGACCCCGGACTAGCGGGGAAGAGCTCCTACGAGCAGTACTTC	CASSLRRFDPGLAGKSSYEQYF
TRBJ2-7	TRBV28	14	TRBD2	many	TGTGCCAGCAGTTCCGGGACTATAACCGACGAGCAGTACTTC	CASSSGTITDEQYF
TRBJ1-5	TRBV6-6	13	.	many	TGTGCCAGCAGTTACACAGACAATCAGCCCCAGCATTTT	CASSYTDNQPQHF
TRBJ1-1	TRBV14	13	.	many	TGTGCCAGCACCCGGGACTACAACACTGAAGCTTTCTTT	CASTRDYNTEAFF
TRBJ2-5	TRBV5-1	17	TRBD1	many	TGCGCCAGCAGTCGTTGGGGGACTCGGGACAGGGGTGAGACCCAGTACTTC	CASSRWGTRDRGETQYF
TRBJ2-7	TRBV7-2	14	TRBD1	.	TGTGCCAGCAGCTCCCGACAGGGGTCGGGCGAGCAGTACTTC	CASSSRQGSGEQYF
TRBJ2-5	TRBV11-2	15	.	many	TGTGCCAGCAGCTTAGAGACAGGACAGCAAGAGACCCAGTACTTC	CASSLETGQQETQYF
TRBJ2-3	TRBV9	11	.	many	TGTGCCAGCAGCGTACTAGATACGCAGTATTTT	CASSVLDTQYF
TRBJ1-2	TRBV5-1	13	.	many	TGCGCCAGCAGCGTAGACGGTACCTATGGCTACACCTTC	CASSVDGTYGYTF
TRBJ2-7	TRBV5-1	13	.	many	TGCGCCAGCAGCTTGGTGACAGGTTACGAGCAGTACTTC	CASSLVTGYEQYF
TRBJ2-7	TRBV5-6	13	.	.	TGTGCCAGCAGCAGACAGCTCGGCTACGAGCAGTACTTC	CASSRQLGYEQYF
TRBJ2-5	TRBV6-2/TRBV6-3	13	.	many	TGTGCCAGCAGTTACGAGGCAGTTGGGACCCAGTACTTC	CASSYEAVGTQYF
TRBJ1-1	TRBV6-1	12	.	many	TGTGCCAGCAGTGAGACCGGTAAAGAAGCTTTCTTT	CASSETGKEAFF
TRBJ2-1	TRBV20-1	16	TRBD2	many	TGCAGTGCTAGAGATGAGGCGGGAGGGGACTACAATGAGCAGTTCTTC	CSARDEAGGDYNEQFF
TRBJ2-1	TRBV18	16	TRBD2	.	TGTGCCAGCTCTCCTGTAGCGGGAGGGCCCTCCAATGAGCAGTTCTTC	CASSPVAGGPSNEQFF
TRBJ1-5	TRBV5-5	15	.	many	TGTGCCAGCAGCTTGGGGCAGGGGAGTAATCAGCCCCAGCATTTT	CASSLGQGSNQPQHF
TRBJ1-3	TRBV29-1	15	.	many	TGCAGCGTTGCGGACCGGGACCTCTCTGGAAACACCATATATTTT	CSVADRDLSGNTIYF
TRBJ2-1	TRBV6-5	15	.	many	TGTGCCAGCAGCCCCGACAGTAGATCCTACAATGAGCAGTTCTTC	CASSPDSRSYNEQFF
TRBJ2-3	TRBV7-2	15	.	many	TGTGCCAGCAGCTTCTTGGGGGGCCGCACAGATACGCAGTATTTT	CASSFLGGRTDTQYF
TRBJ2-7	TRBV28	16	.	many	TGTGCCAGCAGTTCCAACGGCAGGGGTCGGCCCTACGAGCAGTACTTC	CASSSNGRGRPYEQYF
TRBJ1-1	TRBV20-1	13	TRBD1	many	TGCAGTGCTAGAGATACAGGGGTCACTGAAGCTTTCTTT	CSARDTGVTEAFF
TRBJ1-3	TRBV23-1	16	TRBD1	.	TGCGCCAGCAGTCCGGGGACAGGGGGTGGAGGAAACACCATATATTTT	CASSPGTGGGGNTIYF
TRBJ2-5	TRBV5-1	11	.	many	TGCGCCAGCAGGACACAAGAGACCCAGTACTTC	CASRTQETQYF
TRBJ2-5	TRBV7-7	16	.	many	TGTGCCAGCAGCCTTAAGGGACGGCGCTCCAAAGAGACCCAGTACTTC	CASSLKGRRSKETQYF
TRBJ2-7	TRBV2	13	TRBD1	many	TGTGCCAGCAGTGGAGACAGGGCCCTTGAGCAGTACTTC	CASSGDRALEQYF
TRBJ2-5	TRBV29-1	13	.	many	TGCAGCGTCCAGGACGGTTTCCAAGAGACCCAGTACTTC	CSVQDGFQETQYF
TRBJ2-7	TRBV20-1	13	TRBD2	few	TGCAGTCCACCCGGGACTAGCGGGAGGGCGCCGTACTTC	CSPPGTSGRAPYF
TRBJ2-5	TRBV28	14	.	many	TGTGCCAGCAGTTTATCAGGGTTCGGGGAGACCCAGTACTTC	CASSLSGFGETQYF
TRBJ2-3	TRBV27	15	TRBD2	many	TGTGCCAGCAGTCCCCTAGCGGGAGTCCCAGATACGCAGTATTTT	CASSPLAGVPDTQYF
TRBJ2-1	TRBV2	15	TRBD2	few	TGTGCCAGCACCCTGACTAGCGGGAGTTACAATGAGCAGTTCTTC	CASTLTSGSYNEQFF
TRBJ2-2	TRBV5-1	17	.	many	TGCGCCAGCAGCTTCGGTAACGGGGGAACGAACACCGGGGAGCTGTTTTTT	CASSFGNGGTNTGELFF
TRBJ2-2	TRBV19	16	TRBD1	many	TGTGCCAGTAGTATCGACAGGGTGACGAACACCGGGGAGCTGTTTTTT	CASSIDRVTNTGELFF
TRBJ1-6	TRBV28	17	.	many	TGTGCCAGCAGTTCCCCCCTCGGAGGCTCCTATAATTCACCCCTCCACTTT	CASSSPLGGSYNSPLHF
TRBJ1-2	TRBV29-1	16	TRBD1	many	TGCAGCACAACTACAGGGGCAAACGTGGGGGGTTATGGCTACACCTTC	CSTTTGANVGGYGYTF
TRBJ2-4	TRBV18	15	.	many	TGTGCCAGCTCACCACCAGGCGGGACCAAAAACATTCAGTACTTC	CASSPPGGTKNIQYF
TRBJ2-3	TRBV12-3/TRBV12-4	16	TRBD2	many	TGTGCCAGCAGTCCCCCTAGCGGGATGGTCACAGATACGCAGTATTTT	CASSPPSGMVTDTQYF
TRBJ2-7	TRBV12-3/TRBV12-4	18	.	few	TGTGCCAGCAGTTTACGGGCGCCATCGGGAAAGAGCTCCTACGAGCAGTACTTC	CASSLRAPSGKSSYEQYF
TRBJ2-1	TRBV20-1	16	.	many	TGCAGTGCGGTCACCCCACAGGGTCTTGGATACAATGAGCAGTTCTTC	CSAVTPQGLGYNEQFF
TRBJ1-5	TRBV7-9	16	TRBD1	many	TGTGCCAGCAGCCTAATTTCAGGGGGCGCGGATCAGCCCCAGCATTTT	CASSLISGGADQPQHF
TRBJ2-1	TRBV24-1	12	.	.	TGTGCCACCAGCTCTACGCTCAAGGAGCAGTTCTTC	CATSSTLKEQFF
TRBJ2-7	TRBV27	11	.	once	TGTGCCAGTTACAACAGGTACGAGCAGTACTTC	CASYNRYEQYF
TRBJ2-1	TRBV13	18	.	many	TGTGCCAGCAGCTCACAAGTGGGGGCGGGAGTTCTCTACAATGAGCAGTTCTTC	CASSSQVGAGVLYNEQFF
TRBJ2-7	TRBV20-1	17	TRBD2	many	TGCAGTGCTAGAGACACGACTAGCGGGGGACCTTCCTACGAGCAGTACTTC	CSARDTTSGGPSYEQYF
TRBJ2-5	TRBV20-1	15	.	many	TGCAGTGCCGATGTCCCCCGTCTAGAACGCGGGACCCAGTACTTC	CSADVPRLERGTQYF
TRBJ1-1	TRBV3-1	14	.	many	TGTGCCAGCAGCCAAAGGGTATCGAACACTGAAGCTTTCTTT	CASSQRVSNTEAFF
TRBJ2-4	TRBV4-1	17	TRBD2	many	TGCGCCAGCAGCCAACTTCCGGGACTAGCGGCTCAAGACATTCAGTACTTC	CASSQLPGLAAQDIQYF
TRBJ2-5	TRBV4-1	15	TRBD2	many	TGCGCCAGCAGCCAAGGAGCGGGACTTTCATTGACCCAGTACTTC	CASSQGAGLSLTQYF
TRBJ2-1	TRBV20-1	17	.	many	TGCAGTGCTAGAGATGACCTGGGCCGCAGCTCCTACAATGAGCAGTTCTTC	CSARDDLGRSSYNEQFF
TRBJ2-1	TRBV28	15	TRBD2	few	TGTGCCAGCACACTAGCGGGAGCCTATGGCAATGAGCAGTTCTTC	CASTLAGAYGNEQFF
TRBJ1-1	TRBV30	15	TRBD1	many	TGTGCCTGGGGGGGACAGGGGAGGCATAACACTGAAGCTTTCTTT	CAWGGQGRHNTEAFF
TRBJ1-2	TRBV3-1	14	.	many	TGTGCCAGCAGCCCGCTGGGTCTTGCAGGGGGCTACACCTTC	CASSPLGLAGGYTF
TRBJ1-1	TRBV28	15	.	many	TGTGCCAGCAGCTCGAGTCCGGGGGCGGTCACTGAAGCTTTCTTT	CASSSSPGAVTEAFF